Each of the 13 T cell receptor beta chains below was sequenced from the same sample in a study of T cell responses to AZD1222 COVID-19 vaccine. Libraries were prepared by immunoSEQ multiplex PCR; TCRdb keeps only in-frame clonotypes and omits some of them. The top ten hold 2.5% to 3% of the sample, which has about 190,000 clones, 80% to 90% seen once. Sequencing was performed on peripheral blood, taken on day 0 of MenACWY control vaccination. Receptors were obtained from an adult in good health.

The chain recombines TRBV29-1 with TRBJ2-3; D may be TRBD2 (7 bases). Trimming pared 8 bases from V and 4 bases from J, leaving 19 bases between. From germline, CDR1 is SQVTM and CDR2 ANQGSEA. CDR3 length equals 14 residues. DNA of the CDR3: TGCAGCACGGAGTACAGGGAGGGAGCAGATACGCAGTATTTT. Amino acids: CSTEYREGADTQYF.

V is TRBV27 and J is TRBJ2-7; 8 nucleotides line up with TRBD2. The trim removed 8 bases at V and 5 bases at J, leaving 14 bases unmatched. The length of the CDR3 is 15 residues. Germline V lookup: CDR1 MNHEY, CDR2 SMNVEV (reference sequence). The CDR3 here is CASSMGGRYYNEQYF. The CDR3 DNA follows: TGTGCCAGCTCTATGGGCGGGAGGTACTATAACGAGCAGTACTTC.

This clone is medium-sized by share. The chain couples TRBV10-1 to TRBJ2-5, with D perhaps TRBD1 (6 bases). CDR3 length equals 20 residues. The V end lost 5 bases, the J end lost 1 base, and 29 bases lay between the germline ends. CDR1 and CDR2 (germline): WNHNN, SYGVQD (reference sequence). In nucleotides, the CDR3 is TGCGCCAGCAGTTTGGCATACTCAGGGGACCTTCCGGGGTGCCAAGAGACCCAGTACTTC. Protein product: CASSLAYSGDLPGCQETQYF.

The chain couples TRBV30 to TRBJ2-7, with D possibly being TRBD2 (6 bases). V was shortened by 3 bases and J by 3 bases, with 18 bases between the two germline ends. Looked up from germline, CDR1 is GTSNPN and CDR2 is SVGIG (reference sequence). The CDR3 contains 15 residues. DNA of the CDR3: TGTGCCTGGAGCCCCAGCGGGCTACTTGGCTACGAGCAGTACTTC. Translating it yields CAWSPSGLLGYEQYF.

V usage is TRBV19 and J usage is TRBJ1-1; D is undetermined. CDR1 is LNHDA and CDR2 is SQIVND in the germline V gene (reference sequence). The CDR3 consists of 12 residues. V lost 4 bases, J lost 3 bases, and 6 bases lay in between. The CDR3 DNA follows: TGTGCCAGTAGTACCCCCGACACTGAAGCTTTCTTT. This sequence encodes CASSTPDTEAFF.

The sample holds a few counts of this clone. The chain links TRBV6-5 to TRBJ2-7; 9 bases match TRBD1. With 6 bases clipped from V and 0 bases from J, the junction kept 0 bases outside the gene matches. CDR1 and CDR2 from the germline V gene are MNHEY and SVGAGI. The CDR3 is made up of 13 amino acids. CDR3 residues: CASRGQGSYEQYF. The DNA of the CDR3 is TGTGCCAGCAGGGGACAGGGCTCCTACGAGCAGTACTTC.

The chain recombines TRBV18 with TRBJ2-3, with TRBD2 matching over 11 bases. V gave up 0 bases and J gave up 4 bases; unmatched junction bases: 6. The CDR3 extends over 17 amino acids. Germline V gives CDR1 KGHSH, CDR2 LQKENI. CDR3 in amino acids: CASSPPSSGGMADTQYF. CDR3 coding DNA: TGTGCCAGCTCACCACCGTCTAGCGGGGGGATGGCAGATACGCAGTATTTT. Full variable domain (remainder filled in from reference TRBV18 and TRBJ2-3): NAGVMQNPRHLVRRRGQEARLRCSPMKGHSHVYWYRQLPEEGLKFMVYLQKENIIDESGMPKERFSAEFPKEGPSILRIQQVVRGDSAAYFCASSPPSSGGMADTQYFGPGTRLTVL.

The CDR3 here is CASSLSFSGTGVNEQFF. The CDR3 DNA follows: TGTGCCAGCAGCTTAAGTTTTTCCGGGACAGGGGTTAATGAGCAGTTCTTC. This rearrangement joins TRBV7-9 to TRBJ2-1, with TRBD1 identical over 10 bases. CDR1 is SEHNR and CDR2 is FQNEAQ in the germline V gene (reference sequence). With V trimmed by 2 bases and J by 7 bases, 11 bases remained unmatched. The CDR3 loop spans 17 amino acids.

The V call is TRBV3-1 (or the pseudogene TRBV3-2), the J call TRBJ2-3; 12 nucleotides match TRBD2. The germline gives CDR1 LGHDT, CDR2 YNNKEL (reference sequence). CDR3 length equals 18 residues. With 5 bases clipped from V and 0 bases from J, the junction kept 9 bases outside the gene matches. The CDR3 coding sequence is TGTGCCAGCAGCAACGAGACTAGCGGGGGTACTAGCACAGATACGCAGTATTTT. This encodes CASSNETSGGTSTDTQYF.

The rearrangement links TRBV5-1 to TRBJ1-6; TRBD1 is a possible D gene (6 bases). The V end lost 0 bases, the J end lost 7 bases, and 11 bases lay between the germline ends. The V gene's germline CDR1 is SGHRS and CDR2 YFSETQ. This CDR3 spans 15 amino acids. The CDR3 nucleotides are TGCGCCAGCAGCTTGGGTGGGGGCTGGAATTCACCCCTCCACTTT. It is translated as CASSLGGGWNSPLHF.

The CDR3 DNA is TGCGCCAGCAGCCACCGGGGGGAAGGGAATGAAAAACTGTTTTTT. The encoded protein is CASSHRGEGNEKLFF. The chain is built from TRBV5-1 and TRBJ1-4; possible D gene TRBD1, 5 bases. Trimming left V 4 bases short and J 5 bases short, with 15 bases between. This CDR3 contains 15 residues. Germline CDR1 SGHRS, CDR2 YFSETQ.

The J gene is TRBJ2-7, the V gene TRBV9; D possibly uses TRBD1 or TRBD2 (7 bases each). CDR1 and CDR2 (germline): SGDLS, YYNGEE. V dropped 0 bases and J dropped 3 bases, with 13 bases sitting between them. The CDR3 length is 15 residues. CDR3 in DNA: TGTGCCAGCAGCGTAGGAGCAGGGGGGGACTACGAGCAGTACTTC. Protein sequence: CASSVGAGGDYEQYF. Combining the CDR3 with reference TRBV9 and TRBJ2-7 gives the whole variable domain DSGVTQTPKHLITATGQRVTLRCSPRSGDLSVYWYQQSLDQGLQFLIQYYNGEERAKGNILERFSAQQFPDLHSELNLSSLELGDSALYFCASSVGAGGDYEQYFGPGTRLTVT.

This clone was counted once. The chain recombines TRBV28 with TRBJ1-1; possibly TRBD1 for D (5 bases). Trimming removed 3 bases at V and 4 bases at J, with 12 bases between. Germline V CDR1 and CDR2: MDHEN, SYDVKM. The CDR3 extends over 14 amino acids. This CDR3 reads CASSFGRGSTEAFF. DNA for the CDR3: TGTGCCAGCAGTTTCGGTCGGGGGAGCACTGAAGCTTTCTTT.